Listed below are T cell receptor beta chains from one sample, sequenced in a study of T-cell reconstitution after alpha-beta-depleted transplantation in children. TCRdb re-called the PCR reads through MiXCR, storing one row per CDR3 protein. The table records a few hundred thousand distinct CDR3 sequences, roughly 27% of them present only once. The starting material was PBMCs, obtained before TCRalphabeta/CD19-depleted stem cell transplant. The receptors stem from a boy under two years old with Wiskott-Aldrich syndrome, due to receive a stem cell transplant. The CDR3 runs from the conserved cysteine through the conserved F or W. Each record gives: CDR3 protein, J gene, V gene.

cdr3_aa: CATSSDKGGRTDTQYF
j_call: TRBJ2-3
v_call: TRBV15

cdr3_aa: CSALAGGRETQYF
j_call: TRBJ2-5
v_call: TRBV20-1

cdr3_aa: CASSIRFSSNEQFF
j_call: TRBJ2-1
v_call: TRBV12-3/TRBV12-4

cdr3_aa: CASSLEAEETQYF
j_call: TRBJ2-5
v_call: TRBV7-6

cdr3_aa: CSARPLAAYEQYF
j_call: TRBJ2-7
v_call: TRBV20-1

cdr3_aa: CASSQDGLLAGGHNEQFF
j_call: TRBJ2-1
v_call: TRBV3-1

cdr3_aa: CASSPRTTNEKLFF
j_call: TRBJ1-4
v_call: TRBV18

cdr3_aa: CAWLGREEKLFF
j_call: TRBJ1-4
v_call: TRBV30

cdr3_aa: CASSVGTSYEQYF
j_call: TRBJ2-7
v_call: TRBV9

cdr3_aa: CASRDRVNTGELFF
j_call: TRBJ2-2
v_call: TRBV27

cdr3_aa: CASSQEGTSRETQYF
j_call: TRBJ2-5
v_call: TRBV4-1

cdr3_aa: CATSRRTGELFF
j_call: TRBJ2-2
v_call: TRBV15

cdr3_aa: CATSTPASDTYNEQFF
j_call: TRBJ2-1
v_call: TRBV15

cdr3_aa: CATSDFSQGQETQYF
j_call: TRBJ2-5
v_call: TRBV24-1

cdr3_aa: CASSGTSGRRYEQFF
j_call: TRBJ2-1
v_call: TRBV27

cdr3_aa: CASSFLGRDTEAFF
j_call: TRBJ1-1
v_call: TRBV5-4

cdr3_aa: CASSLLLGATEAFF
j_call: TRBJ1-1
v_call: TRBV5-5

cdr3_aa: CASSPLPTAIYNEQFF
j_call: TRBJ2-1
v_call: TRBV27

cdr3_aa: CASSQARYRNEQFF
j_call: TRBJ2-1
v_call: TRBV4-2

cdr3_aa: CASSQVGLLAGSSTDTQYF
j_call: TRBJ2-3
v_call: TRBV4-1

cdr3_aa: CASTIGDSAEAFF
j_call: TRBJ1-1
v_call: TRBV11-1

cdr3_aa: CASSLLTSGTYEQYF
j_call: TRBJ2-7
v_call: TRBV5-1

cdr3_aa: CASSLTGYGTYEQYF
j_call: TRBJ2-7
v_call: TRBV7-2

cdr3_aa: CSARDRPTYNEQFF
j_call: TRBJ2-1
v_call: TRBV20-1

cdr3_aa: CSAERTDNGYTF
j_call: TRBJ1-2
v_call: TRBV20-1

cdr3_aa: CASSGGTGLNTDTQYF
j_call: TRBJ2-3
v_call: TRBV5-6

cdr3_aa: CASSPGQGTNSPLHF
j_call: TRBJ1-6
v_call: TRBV7-6

cdr3_aa: CASSLALGQGVGYGYTF
j_call: TRBJ1-2
v_call: TRBV7-2

cdr3_aa: CSATRRVEQETQYF
j_call: TRBJ2-5
v_call: TRBV20-1

cdr3_aa: CSVEDTGASGYTF
j_call: TRBJ1-2
v_call: TRBV29-1

cdr3_aa: CASSLEVAGGEQFF
j_call: TRBJ2-1
v_call: TRBV5-1

cdr3_aa: CASSLHPGGDETQYF
j_call: TRBJ2-5
v_call: TRBV5-1

cdr3_aa: CASNPGQGFQETQYF
j_call: TRBJ2-5
v_call: TRBV5-1

cdr3_aa: CATSTSPTGGTDTQYF
j_call: TRBJ2-3
v_call: TRBV15

cdr3_aa: CASSPTSVPYNEQFF
j_call: TRBJ2-1
v_call: TRBV5-1

cdr3_aa: CASSQGIGTWQFF
j_call: TRBJ2-1
v_call: TRBV4-2

cdr3_aa: CASSTGGGETQYF
j_call: TRBJ2-5
v_call: TRBV5-1

cdr3_aa: CASSSPGTGYYNEQFF
j_call: TRBJ2-1
v_call: TRBV28

cdr3_aa: CASSVEFEREFRWEGNTQYF
j_call: TRBJ2-3
v_call: TRBV9

cdr3_aa: CASSPLTGGETQYF
j_call: TRBJ2-5
v_call: TRBV12-3/TRBV12-4

cdr3_aa: CASSPKIGRKREGRNEQFF
j_call: TRBJ2-1
v_call: TRBV27

cdr3_aa: CASSPLTSGRFSYEQYF
j_call: TRBJ2-7
v_call: TRBV28

cdr3_aa: CASSPIGGRNTDTQYF
j_call: TRBJ2-3
v_call: TRBV28

cdr3_aa: CSVGRQYTGELFF
j_call: TRBJ2-2
v_call: TRBV29-1

cdr3_aa: CSARVPSGSRTDTQYF
j_call: TRBJ2-3
v_call: TRBV20-1

cdr3_aa: CASSDFGVTYNEQFF
j_call: TRBJ2-1
v_call: TRBV2

cdr3_aa: CASSLEETWEAYNEQFF
j_call: TRBJ2-1
v_call: TRBV7-6